The clone carrying this TCR beta chain came up a few times. What it binds is unknown. This specimen includes other DNA sequences encoding the same CDR3. Lesional scalp punch biopsies and peripheral blood were collected from alopecia areata patients. Separation by sorting yielded CD4+ and CD8+ T cells from PBMCs. This specimen belongs to a study of CD8+ T cells in alopecia areata. Study results and limitations: Lesional scalp, especially alopecia totalis/universalis, showed higher clonality than normal scalp.

Sequencing used cDNA as its template, made by extracting RNA and reverse transcribing it. Assay used: immunoSEQ multiplex PCR; TCRdb lists only in-frame clones, some missing. The data show about 82,000 clones, about 53% seen once. This CDR3 spans 10 amino acids. From germline, CDR1 is SQVTM and CDR2 ANQGSEA. V was clipped by 4 bases and J by 5 bases, with 4 bases between them. The chain combines TRBV29-1 with TRBJ2-3; D call uncertain. This TCR derives from a human donor with alopecia areata. The sample was NKG2D-high CD8+ T cells sorted from blood. CDR3 nucleotides: TGCAGCGTTGGCGGAGATACGCAGTATTTT. This sequence encodes CSVGGDTQYF.